This record looks at one TCR beta chain sequence and its context. This clone was observed a few times. Which antigen it targets is not known. The sample holds no much larger clone one base away, and base qualities are not on file. The entry originates in a study of control samples from healthy donors and cancer patients (dated by TCRdb to about 2020). The library was generated by the immunoSEQ multiplex PCR assay. Drawn from immuneACCESS, this table holds only the in-frame rearrangements with V and J called that TCRdb kept. Clones are partly lost; checked studies trace under half to an unresolved V gene and leave the rest unexplained. Here the sample has under 55,000 clones; 85% to 95% occur a single time. The top ten clones comprise over 20% of the sample. The CDR3 goes from the cysteine to the phenylalanine over 15 residues. Just CDR3 DNA is preserved here, 45 bases in frame from base 1. V loses 4 bases at its end and J loses 10 bases; junction bases beyond the gene matches: 8. CDR1 and CDR2 were assigned from the germline V gene (reference sequence) as MNHNY and SVGAGI.

Source material: PBMCs. The sequence came from a woman in her thirties or forties with head and neck cancer. Recombination linked TRBV6-6 to TRBJ1-6; 9 central bases correspond to TRBD1. This receptor carries the CDR3 CASSSTGQGSSPLHF. The DNA is TGTGCCAGCAGTTCCACGGGACAGGGAAGCTCACCCCTCCACTTT.